This T cell receptor beta chain was sequenced during a study of T cells in Graves' hyperthyroidism and ophthalmopathy. Whole-study results and caveats: Most clonotypes expanded in thyroid above 0.001 were likewise present in blood.

Ten or more counts support this clonotype. Its antigen is not known. Amplified regions were TCR beta CDR3 sequences from RNA transcripts. A first-round RT-PCR of the TCR CDR3 used the HTBI primer set. One entry per CDR3 protein, called by TCRdb with MiXCR from the multiplex PCR reads. The sample has fewer than 350,000 distinct CDR3 sequences, 15% to 20% seen once; the top ten hold less than 20%. The germline V and J ends were trimmed by 7 bases and 9 bases, with 34 bases remaining between them. CDR3 length: 20 amino acids. The germline gives CDR1 MDHEN, CDR2 SYDVKM. This TCR came from a woman in her 40s with Graves' ophthalmopathy. Specimen: blood. V is TRBV28 and J is TRBJ2-6; D perhaps matches TRBD2 (6 bases). The DNA for the CDR3 is TGTGCCAGCACCCCCTGGGGCGTAGGTGTCAGCAACGGGGGATACAACGTCCTGACTTTC. Translated: CASTPWGVGVSNGGYNVLTF. Combining the CDR3 with reference TRBV28 and TRBJ2-6 gives the whole variable domain DVKVTQSSRYLVKRTGEKVFLECVQDMDHENMFWYRQDPGLGLRLIYFSYDVKMKEKGDIPEGYSVSREKKERFSLILESASTNQTSMYLCASTPWGVGVSNGGYNVLTFGAGSRLTVL.